Shown below are 32 T cell receptor beta chains from a single sample sequenced in a study of neurological immune-mediated disorders. TCRdb recomputed calls from the 5' RACE reads with MiXCR, one row per CDR3 protein. The sample carries about 53,000 distinct CDR3 sequences, approximately 9.2% recorded once. Noted time point: longitudinal time-point 3. Material for sequencing was PBMCs. These receptors all stem from a woman in her thirties or forties in good health.

This sequence joins TRBV6-5 and TRBJ1-1; no firm D call. Trimming stripped 6 bases from V and 5 bases from J, with 13 bases between. From germline, CDR1 is MNHEY and CDR2 SVGAGI. This CDR3 has 13 residues. In DNA form, the CDR3 reads TGTGCCAGCAGGCCGGGTCTATGGACTGAAGCTTTCTTT. It yields the protein CASRPGLWTEAFF.

This clonotype was counted ten times or more. The chain carries TRBV7-2 and TRBJ2-7; possible D gene TRBD2, 5 bases. Germline lookup yields CDR1 SGHTA and CDR2 FQGNSA. The CDR3 is 13 amino acids. V was clipped by 4 bases and J by 0 bases, with 7 bases between them. CDR3 DNA sequence: TGTGCCAGCAGCTATACTAGCTCCTACGAGCAGTACTTC. Translated: CASSYTSSYEQYF.

This clonotype showed up many times. This rearrangement joins TRBV5-1 to TRBJ1-2; TRBD1 aligns across 9 bases. This CDR3 is 16 amino acids long. V lost 2 bases and J lost 4; bases outside the gene matches: 9. Germline V gives CDR1 SGHRS, CDR2 YFSETQ. The CDR3: CASSFGTGSPGYGYTF. CDR3 sequence (DNA): TGCGCCAGCAGCTTCGGGACAGGGAGCCCAGGCTATGGCTACACCTTC.

For this clonotype: Germline and junction disagree at one end, which may indicate a read error. The chain carries TRBV5-6 and TRBJ2-5; D is undetermined. Germline V CDR1 and CDR2: SGHDT, YYEEEE. The CDR3 runs to 13 residues. The CDR3 DNA is TGTACCAGCAGCTTAAGGAACAGAGAGACCCAGTACTTC. Translating gives CTSSLRNRETQYF.

The sample holds many counts of this clonotype. The chain combines TRBV7-8 with TRBJ2-6, with no clear D. CDR1 and CDR2 from the germline V gene are SGHVS and FQNEAQ. The CDR3 covers 16 residues. Trimming pared 1 base from V and 4 bases from J, leaving 11 bases between. CDR3 protein: CASSLGPDSGANVLTF. The CDR3 bases are TGTGCCAGCAGCTTAGGTCCGGATTCCGGGGCCAACGTCCTGACTTTC. The whole variable domain, remainder taken from reference TRBV7-8 and TRBJ2-6, is GAGVSQSPRYKVAKRGQDVALRCDPISGHVSLFWYQQALGQGPEFLTYFQNEAQLDKSGLPSDRFFAERPEGSVSTLKIQRTQQEDSAVYLCASSLGPDSGANVLTFGAGSRLTVL.

This clonotype was observed at least ten times. The V gene is TRBV12-3 or TRBV12-4, the J gene TRBJ1-3; the D gene is possibly TRBD1 (5 bases). The CDR3 consists of 12 residues. V dropped 6 bases and J dropped 12 bases, with 15 bases sitting between them. This CDR3 is CASSPQDTGIYF. The CDR3 nucleotides are TGTGCCAGCAGCCCACAGGACACCGGCATATATTTT.

Note on this clonotype: A junction end diverges from the germline sequence, so it may reflect a read error. The rearrangement uses TRBV6-1 and TRBJ1-3, with D perhaps matching TRBD1 (5 bases). This CDR3 contains 16 residues. Germline lookup yields CDR1 MNHNS and CDR2 SASEGT. The CDR3: CDSSETEGAHGNTIYF. DNA for the CDR3: TGTGACAGCAGTGAAACGGAAGGGGCGCACGGAAACACCATATATTTT.

The table lists this clonotype with a few counts. The V gene is TRBV11-1, the J gene TRBJ2-3, with TRBD1 matching over 7 bases. Germline loops: CDR1 SGHAT, CDR2 FQDESV (reference sequence). This CDR3 is built from 14 residues. The ends lost 4 bases at V and 2 bases at J; junction bases unmatched: 3. Here the CDR3 DNA reads TGTGCCAGCAGCTCCGGACAGGCCACAGATACGCAGTATTTT. Amino acid sequence: CASSSGQATDTQYF.

This clonotype has a count of ten or more. The genes are TRBV7-9 and TRBJ2-1, with no clear D. There are 13 residues in the CDR3. The germline V and J ends were trimmed by 0 bases and 7 bases, with 7 bases remaining between them. The germline V gene encodes CDR1 SEHNR and CDR2 FQNEAQ (reference sequence). CDR3 residues: CASSLALQNEQFF. Here the CDR3 DNA reads TGTGCCAGCAGCTTAGCGTTGCAAAATGAGCAGTTCTTC.

This clonotype was recorded many times. This chain links TRBV19 with TRBJ1-5; TRBD1 is a possible D gene (5 bases). Germline CDR1 LNHDA, CDR2 SQIVND (reference sequence). The V gene lost 7 bases and the J gene lost 1 base, with 14 bases spanning the gap. This CDR3 is built from 15 residues. Written as DNA, the CDR3 is TGTGCCAGTACCACAACAGGAGCCAGCAATCAGCCCCAGCATTTT. Translating it yields CASTTTGASNQPQHF.

This clonotype occurred many times. J is TRBJ1-1 and V is TRBV14, with 10 bases matching TRBD1. CDR1 and CDR2 (germline): SGHDN, FVKESK. The trim removed 4 bases at V and 4 bases at J, leaving 3 bases unmatched. The CDR3 consists of 14 residues. In DNA form, the CDR3 reads TGTGCCAGCAGCCGGACAGGGGGGAGCACTGAAGCTTTCTTT. It is translated as CASSRTGGSTEAFF.

The sample holds many counts of this clonotype. The chain recombines TRBV5-1 with TRBJ1-1, with 8 bases matching TRBD1. Germline lookup yields CDR1 SGHRS and CDR2 YFSETQ. This CDR3 comprises 14 residues. V lost 3 bases and J lost 3; bases outside the gene matches: 4. The CDR3 DNA reads TGCGCCAGCAGCTCCGGACAGGGATACACTGAAGCTTTCTTT. Translation: CASSSGQGYTEAFF.

This clonotype has ten or more counts. The genes are TRBV12-3 or TRBV12-4 and TRBJ2-3, with D hard to call. The CDR3 length is 13 residues. V shed 6 bases and J shed 2 bases, with 9 bases lying between them. CDR3 bases: TGTGCCAGCAGAATCGGAAACACAGATACGCAGTATTTT. Protein sequence: CASRIGNTDTQYF.

The chain uses TRBV20-1 and TRBJ2-1, with 12 bases fitting TRBD1. Trimming cost V 2 bases and J 8 bases; bases outside gene matches: 10. This CDR3 has 16 residues. Per germline, CDR1 DFQATT and CDR2 SNEGSKA (reference sequence). The CDR3 bases are TGCAGTGCTAGACCAATGCCCGGGACAGGGGGCTATGAGCAGTTCTTC. Amino acids: CSARPMPGTGGYEQFF.

This clonotype showed up many times. The rearrangement uses TRBV4-3 and TRBJ2-5; D possibly uses TRBD1 or TRBD2 (6 bases each). The germline CDR1 and CDR2 sequences are LGHNA and YSLEER. This CDR3 is 14 amino acids long. Trimming removed 4 bases at V and 7 bases at J, with 16 bases between. CDR3 amino acids: CASSLARGAGTQYF. The CDR3 nucleotides read TGCGCCAGCAGCCTCGCGAGGGGGGCGGGGACCCAGTACTTC.

At least ten counts were recorded for this clonotype. J is TRBJ2-1 and V is TRBV3-1, with D unclear. With 0 bases removed from V and 10 bases from J, the gap between germline ends came to 10 bases. CDR1 is LGHDT and CDR2 is YNNKEL in the germline V gene (reference sequence). The CDR3 contains 13 residues. CDR3 amino acids: CASSQDRSAEQFF. DNA for the CDR3: TGTGCCAGCAGCCAAGATAGGAGCGCGGAGCAGTTCTTC.

The table lists this clonotype with a few counts. A much more abundant neighbour one base away suggests this may be a read error. The chain links TRBV10-3 to TRBJ1-2, with D perhaps matching TRBD1 (5 bases). The V gene lost 0 bases and the J gene lost 4 bases, with 18 bases spanning the gap. There are 17 residues in the CDR3. CDR1 and CDR2 (germline): ENHRY, SYGVKD. In DNA form, the CDR3 reads TGTGCCATCAGTGAGTCGATTTTGGGGGTAGCGATCTATGGCTACACCTTC. It yields the protein CAISESILGVAIYGYTF.

Only a few counts were recorded for this clonotype. This chain joins TRBV25-1 and TRBJ2-3; TRBD1 aligns across 7 bases. Germline loops: CDR1 MGHDK, CDR2 SYGVNS. V dropped 3 bases and J dropped 2; count of bases not matched to a gene: 5. CDR3 size: 15 residues. The CDR3 coding sequence is TGTGCCAGCAGTGACCCCGGACAGGCCACAGATACGCAGTATTTT. Protein: CASSDPGQATDTQYF.

This clonotype has ten or more counts. This sequence joins TRBV4-1 and TRBJ2-7, with 8 bases matching TRBD1. The CDR3 has 12 residues. V dropped 3 bases and J dropped 5; count of bases not matched to a gene: 0. Looked up from germline, CDR1 is MGHRA and CDR2 is YSYEKL. CDR3 region: CASSQTGDEQYF. The DNA of the CDR3 is TGCGCCAGCAGCCAGACAGGGGACGAGCAGTACTTC.

This clonotype appeared many times. This chain links TRBV12-3 or TRBV12-4 with TRBJ2-1; TRBD2 matches at 10 bases. The V and J ends lost 3 bases and 10 bases, in that order; junction bases with no gene match: 9. The CDR3 runs 15 residues. The DNA of the CDR3 is TGTGCCAGCAGTTTTAGCAGCGGGGGGGCCCGGGAGCAGTTCTTC. It specifies CASSFSSGGAREQFF.

This clonotype was seen repeatedly, ten times or more. The gene calls are TRBV7-2 and TRBJ2-7; the match to TRBD2 covers 9 bases. V dropped 0 bases and J dropped 10; count of bases not matched to a gene: 7. The CDR3 has 14 amino acids. CDR1 and CDR2 (germline): SGHTA, FQGNSA. The CDR3 protein is CASSLAGLAPSQYF. CDR3 DNA: TGTGCCAGCAGCTTAGCGGGACTAGCTCCGTCACAGTACTTC.

Note on this clonotype: Sequence at one end of the junction differs from germline and may be a read error. The J gene is TRBJ2-5, the V gene TRBV7-2; 8 nucleotides match TRBD2. Per germline, CDR1 SGHTA and CDR2 FQGNSA. This CDR3 region has 16 residues. CDR3 in amino acids: CASSLASGVAGENQYF. DNA of the CDR3: TGTGCCAGCAGCTTAGCTAGCGGGGTGGCTGGAGAGAACCAGTACTTC. Drawing the rest from reference TRBV7-2 and TRBJ2-5, the complete variable domain is GAGVSQSPSNKVTEKGKDVELRCDPISGHTALYWYRQSLGQGLEFLIYFQGNSAPDKSGLPSDRFSAERTGGSVSTLTIQRTQQEDSAVYLCASSLASGVAGENQYFGPGTRLLVL.

This clonotype appeared many times. The chain has TRBV7-2 and TRBJ2-7, with D tentatively TRBD1 (6 bases). The V gene lost 4 bases and the J gene lost 3 bases, with 10 bases spanning the gap. The V gene's germline CDR1 is SGHTA and CDR2 FQGNSA. This CDR3 spans 13 amino acids. The CDR3 here is CASSSGQVYEQYF. CDR3 nucleotides: TGTGCCAGCAGCTCGGGACAAGTCTACGAGCAGTACTTC.

In its sample, this clonotype was seen many times. The rearrangement uses TRBV30 and TRBJ2-7; D possibly corresponds to TRBD1 (5 bases). Germline V lookup: CDR1 GTSNPN, CDR2 SVGIG (reference sequence). The CDR3 runs 12 residues. Trimming stripped 4 bases from V and 4 bases from J, with 11 bases between. The CDR3 DNA reads TGTGCCTGGAACGACAGAACTTACGAGCAGTACTTC. As protein: CAWNDRTYEQYF.

There are many counts of this clonotype. This chain joins TRBV11-3 and TRBJ2-1; D gene ambiguous. Per germline, CDR1 SGHNT and CDR2 YENEEA. With 4 bases removed from V and 0 bases from J, the gap between germline ends came to 10 bases. The CDR3 is 15 amino acids. The CDR3 DNA follows: TGTGCCAGCAGCTCCTCAGGTGGCTCCTACAATGAGCAGTTCTTC. Amino acids: CASSSSGGSYNEQFF.

This clonotype was recorded at least ten times. The gene calls are TRBV5-5 and TRBJ2-2; 10 bases match TRBD1. CDR3 length: 16 residues. Trimming cost V 1 base and J 6 bases; bases outside gene matches: 6. Germline V CDR1 and CDR2: SGHKS, YYEKEE (reference sequence). The CDR3 bases are TGTGCCAGCAGCTTGCTGAGACAGGGGGCAGCCGGGGAGCTGTTTTTT. Translating gives CASSLLRQGAAGELFF.

This clonotype has at least ten counts. V is TRBV7-9 and J is TRBJ1-2, with no clear D. V shed 5 bases and J shed 5 bases, with 9 bases lying between them. The CDR3 consists of 12 residues. The germline gives CDR1 SEHNR, CDR2 FQNEAQ (reference sequence). The CDR3 DNA reads as TGTGCCAGCAGCAACAGAGATTATGGCTACACCTTC. Protein product: CASSNRDYGYTF. Full variable domain (remainder filled in from reference TRBV7-9 and TRBJ1-2): DTGVSQNPRHKITKRGQNVTFRCDPISEHNRLYWYRQTLGQGPEFLTYFQNEAQLEKSRLLSDRFSAERPKGSFSTLEIQRTEQGDSAMYLCASSNRDYGYTFGSGTRLTVV.

The chain uses TRBV10-2 and TRBJ1-1; TRBD1 aligns across 8 bases. Germline V gene data show CDR1 as WSHSY and CDR2 as SAAADI. CDR3 length equals 15 residues. Unmatched junction bases numbered 11, after V lost 7 bases and J lost 4 bases. The CDR3 here is CASITGTGGFTEAFF. Here the CDR3 DNA reads TGCGCCAGCATAACCGGGACAGGTGGATTCACTGAAGCTTTCTTT.

Ten or more counts support this clonotype. V usage is TRBV7-9 and J usage is TRBJ1-1; no firm D call. Germline V gene lookup returns CDR1 SEHNR and CDR2 FQNEAQ (reference sequence). Deletions cut 2 bases from V and 6 bases from J, with 16 bases between. This CDR3 region has 15 residues. CDR3 sequence reads: CASSLKSGAYSEAFF. The CDR3 nucleotides read TGTGCCAGCAGCTTAAAATCGGGAGCCTATTCTGAAGCTTTCTTT.

This clonotype was found many times. The gene calls are TRBV12-3 or TRBV12-4 and TRBJ2-7; the D gene is possibly TRBD2 (6 bases). V lost 5 bases to trimming and J lost 5 bases, with 19 bases between them. The CDR3 contains 15 residues. The CDR3 spells CASSLDGGVSHEQYF. The CDR3 DNA follows: TGTGCCAGCAGTCTTGACGGCGGGGTGTCGCACGAGCAGTACTTC.

This clonotype was recorded at least ten times. The gene calls are TRBV7-8 and TRBJ1-5; a possible D gene is TRBD1 (6 bases). The CDR3 length is 15 residues. The ends were cut back, 1 base at V and 3 bases at J, with 10 bases in the middle. The V gene's germline CDR1 is SGHVS and CDR2 FQNEAQ. The DNA for the CDR3 is TGTGCCAGCAGCTTAGAAGCAGGGGACAATCAGCCCCAGCATTTT. It yields the protein CASSLEAGDNQPQHF.

This clonotype was observed at least ten times. The gene calls are TRBV2 and TRBJ1-2; the D is unclear. The CDR3 consists of 15 residues. V was pared by 2 bases and J by 0 bases, with 10 bases between. CDR1 and CDR2 from the germline V gene are SNHLY and FYNNEI. CDR3 in amino acids: CASSELATTNYGYTF. CDR3 bases: TGTGCCAGCAGTGAATTGGCAACTACTAACTATGGCTACACCTTC.